The source of this T cell receptor beta chain is a study of OX40 agonist ivuxolimab in advanced cancers. Background on the study: All patients had ivuxolimab intravenously every 2 weeks at 0.01 to 10 mg/kg. The eligibility criteria allowed prior anti-PD-1, anti-PD-L1 or anti-CTLA-4 therapy, and 30% to 40% had some. Findings and limits, study-wide: There were, on average, more expanded clones in CD8+ T cells than in CD4+.

Comments on this clone: No antigen is known for it.

The data were produced by immunoSEQ multiplex PCR, yet TCRdb's version contains in-frame clones alone and is incomplete. The data show roughly 90,000 clones, roughly 87% seen once. This sample comprised CD4+ or CD8+ T cells sorted from blood, obtained in a trial of the OX40 agonist ivuxolimab. The TCR was taken from an adult with an advanced solid tumor such as melanoma, head and neck, liver or kidney cancer.

As DNA, the CDR3 is TGCGCCAGCAGCTTGGCCGGGGGGGTGGCCTATGGCTACACCTTC. Protein: CASSLAGGVAYGYTF. This chain uses TRBV5-1 with TRBJ1-2; TRBD1 is a possible D gene (5 bases). With 0 bases removed from V and 4 bases from J, the gap between germline ends came to 13 bases. CDR1 and CDR2 from the germline V gene are SGHRS and YFSETQ. The CDR3 consists of 15 residues.